A selection of T cell receptor beta chains follows, all from one sample in a study of Ad26.COV2.S vaccination and SARS-CoV-2 variants. Produced via immunoSEQ multiplex PCR; TCRdb's table is partial and in-frame only. Found here are about 680,000 clones, about 90% of them singletons; the top ten hold approximately 1.5%. The sequences come from peripheral blood, collected in a trial of Ad26.COV2.S vaccine versus placebo. The receptors stem from a person aged 18-60 years who received the Ad26.COV2.S COVID-19 vaccine or a placebo. Each CDR3 is given with its conserved first and last residue. The D gene is left open where the match is weak. The listing skips clone size in some rows; elsewhere it reads once, few, many or a size class.

j_call clone_size d_call v_call cdr3_aa cdr3_nt
TRBJ2-7 NA NA TRBV14 CASSPRAGVAYEQYF TGTGCCAGCAGCCCGCGGGCAGGGGTTGCCTACGAGCAGTACTTC
TRBJ1-1 NA NA TRBV15 CATSNRESGTEAFF TGTGCCACCAGCAACCGGGAATCGGGGACTGAAGCTTTCTTT
TRBJ2-1 NA TRBD2 TRBV5-1 CASSRTSGNEQFF TGCGCCAGCAGCAGGACTAGCGGAAATGAGCAGTTCTTC
TRBJ2-5 NA TRBD2 TRBV10-3 CAISEGGRAQETQYF TGTGCCATCAGTGAAGGCGGGAGGGCCCAAGAGACCCAGTACTTC
TRBJ2-7 NA TRBD2 TRBV11-2 CASSLFSGSSGYEQYF TGTGCCAGCAGTCTCTTTAGCGGGAGCAGCGGCTACGAGCAGTACTTC
TRBJ1-4 NA NA TRBV6-2/TRBV6-3 CASSYDYWTDLNEKLFF TGTGCCAGCAGTTACGATTACTGGACAGATCTTAATGAAAAACTGTTTTTT
TRBJ2-3 few TRBD2 TRBV6-6 CASRPGGEWGTDTQYF TGTGCCAGCAGGCCCGGGGGGGAGTGGGGCACAGATACGCAGTATTTT
TRBJ1-4 NA NA TRBV24-1 CATSDLSRGQFNEKLFF TGTGCCACCAGTGATTTGAGTCGCGGGCAGTTTAATGAAAAACTGTTTTTT
TRBJ1-1 NA NA TRBV5-1 CATKLGGVDTEAFF TGCGCCACCAAGTTGGGTGGTGTGGACACTGAAGCTTTCTTT
TRBJ1-1 NA NA TRBV7-9 CASLGGREGEAFF TGTGCCAGCTTAGGAGGTAGGGAGGGTGAAGCTTTCTTT
TRBJ2-1 NA NA TRBV11-1 CASSMYSNNEQFF TGTGCCAGCAGTATGTACTCAAACAATGAGCAGTTCTTC
TRBJ1-4 NA TRBD1 TRBV15 CATSRTGTGNEKLFF TGTGCCACCAGCAGAACCGGGACAGGGAATGAAAAACTGTTTTTT
TRBJ2-1 NA NA TRBV2 CASSEEFWGVQFF TGTGCCAGCAGTGAGGAGTTCTGGGGTGTGCAGTTCTTC
TRBJ2-1 NA NA TRBV6-4 CASSATGYNEQFF TGTGCCAGCAGTGCCACGGGGTACAATGAGCAGTTCTTC
TRBJ1-1 NA TRBD1 TRBV25-1 CASSHGQGLTEAFF TGTGCCAGCAGCCATGGACAGGGATTAACTGAAGCTTTCTTT
TRBJ2-7 NA NA TRBV30 CAWSVQGSYEQYF TGTGCCTGGAGTGTCCAGGGGTCCTACGAGCAGTACTTC
TRBJ1-2 NA NA TRBV5-8 CASSRRGGYTF TGTGCCAGCAGCCGACGCGGGGGCTACACCTTC
TRBJ2-3 NA NA TRBV5-1 CASSLADTQYF TGCGCCAGCAGCTTGGCGGATACGCAGTATTTT
TRBJ1-1 NA NA TRBV2 CASSEQGNTEAFF TGTGCCAGCAGCGAACAGGGGAACACTGAAGCTTTCTTT
TRBJ1-4 NA NA TRBV4-1 CASSQDSVQVEVPFDEKLFF TGCGCCAGCAGCCAAGATAGTGTGCAGGTAGAGGTTCCCTTCGATGAAAAACTGTTTTTT
TRBJ2-7 NA NA TRBV6-6 CASTIQGRYEQYF TGTGCCAGCACTATACAGGGACGGTACGAGCAGTACTTC
TRBJ1-2 NA NA TRBV18 CASSPIDNGDYGYTF TGTGCCAGCTCACCCATCGACAATGGGGACTATGGCTACACCTTC
TRBJ1-3 once NA TRBV6-2/TRBV6-3 CASSYASTPSGNTIYF TGTGCCAGCAGTTACGCGTCAACACCCTCTGGAAACACCATATATTTT
TRBJ2-1 NA TRBD2 TRBV7-6 CASSLTGLAGVNEQFF TGTGCCAGCAGCTTAACTGGACTAGCGGGAGTCAATGAGCAGTTCTTC
TRBJ2-2 few TRBD2 TRBV7-2 CASSLEGSGGAGELFF TGTGCCAGCAGCTTAGAGGGTAGCGGGGGGGCCGGGGAGCTGTTTTTT
TRBJ2-6 NA NA TRBV7-2 CASSSSSASGANVLTF TGTGCCAGCAGCTCTTCGTCCGCGTCTGGGGCCAACGTCCTGACTTTC
TRBJ1-3 NA NA TRBV7-2 CASSPQISGNTIYF TGTGCCAGCAGCCCCCAGATCTCTGGAAACACCATATATTTT
TRBJ2-5 NA NA TRBV5-1 CASSLLTGPVETQYF TGCGCCAGCAGCTTGCTGACGGGGCCTGTGGAGACCCAGTACTTC
TRBJ1-3 NA TRBD1 TRBV7-2 CASSTGGAGNTIYF TGTGCCAGCAGCACAGGGGGCGCTGGAAACACCATATATTTT
TRBJ1-5 NA NA TRBV24-1 CATSGVASNQPQHF TGTGCCACCAGTGGGGTCGCCAGCAATCAGCCCCAGCATTTT
TRBJ2-3 NA NA TRBV6-4 CASSERSTDTQYF TGTGCCAGCAGTGAGCGGAGCACAGATACGCAGTATTTT
TRBJ2-5 NA NA TRBV11-2 CASSTSRRETQYF TGTGCCAGCAGCACCTCGAGGAGGGAGACCCAGTACTTC
TRBJ2-1 NA TRBD2 TRBV30 CAWSVGLAGAGQFF TGTGCCTGGAGTGTCGGACTAGCGGGGGCGGGGCAGTTCTTC
TRBJ2-7 NA NA TRBV3-1/TRBV3-2 CASSPGRFRYEQYF TGTGCCAGCAGCCCTGGGCGCTTCCGCTACGAGCAGTACTTC
TRBJ2-7 NA NA TRBV9 CASSHRDEPYEQYF TGTGCCAGCAGTCACCGAGACGAGCCCTACGAGCAGTACTTC
TRBJ1-1 NA NA TRBV30 CAWQYGAEAFF TGTGCCTGGCAGTACGGGGCTGAAGCTTTCTTT
TRBJ1-1 NA TRBD1 TRBV5-1 CASSLEGQPNTEAFF TGCGCCAGCAGCTTGGAGGGACAGCCGAACACTGAAGCTTTCTTT
TRBJ1-4 once TRBD1 TRBV11-2 CASSPQTGGNEKLFF TGTGCCAGCAGCCCGCAGACAGGGGGTAATGAAAAACTGTTTTTT
TRBJ2-1 NA TRBD2 TRBV6-5 CASSLASGGENEQFF TGTGCCAGCAGTTTGGCTAGCGGGGGCGAGAATGAGCAGTTCTTC
TRBJ2-3 NA NA TRBV14 CASSQSGPLYSTDTQYF TGTGCCAGCAGCCAAAGCGGGCCCCTCTATAGCACAGATACGCAGTATTTT
TRBJ2-2 NA TRBD1 TRBV5-1 CASSSKITGGAPGELFF TGCGCCAGCAGCTCCAAGATCACAGGGGGCGCCCCCGGGGAGCTGTTTTTT
TRBJ1-4 once TRBD1 TRBV4-2 CASSQGPDRDRNEKLFF TGTGCCAGCAGCCAAGGTCCGGACAGGGACCGAAATGAAAAACTGTTTTTT
TRBJ2-1 NA NA TRBV25-1 CASSGTSYNEQFF TGTGCCAGCAGTGGAACTTCTTACAATGAGCAGTTCTTC
TRBJ2-7 NA NA TRBV5-1 CASSFGGPYEQYF TGCGCCAGCAGCTTTGGAGGGCCGTACGAGCAGTACTTC
TRBJ2-1 NA TRBD2 TRBV7-9 CASSLGSVGLGYNEQFF TGTGCCAGCAGCTTAGGTTCCGTGGGACTAGGGTACAATGAGCAGTTCTTC